This T cell receptor beta chain was profiled in a study of beta chain features in type 1 diabetes. Findings of the study overall: Unsettled here was the matter of whether HLA type influences TCRB rearrangement.

After removal of 5 bases from V and 5 bases from J, the junction contained 7 bases not matched to a gene. Germline loops: CDR1 SGHRS, CDR2 YFSETQ. The CDR3 is 15 residues long. The entirety of the isolated RNA underwent reverse transcription, so expressed TCRB transcripts were sequenced. The assay was immunoSEQ multiplex PCR, and TCRdb's table has in-frame clones only and misses some. There are about 160,000 clones in the sample; around 8.5% occur only once, and 0.55% to 0.65% lies in the top ten. Points on this clone: The antigen is unknown.

Sequencing input: central memory CD4+ T cells from blood. The receptor comes from a man aged 18 to 29 in good health. This rearrangement joins TRBV5-1 to TRBJ2-3, with 11 bases that match TRBD2. DNA of the CDR3: TGCGCCAGCAGGCCGGGACTAGCGGAAATAGATACGCAGTATTTT. It codes for CASRPGLAEIDTQYF.